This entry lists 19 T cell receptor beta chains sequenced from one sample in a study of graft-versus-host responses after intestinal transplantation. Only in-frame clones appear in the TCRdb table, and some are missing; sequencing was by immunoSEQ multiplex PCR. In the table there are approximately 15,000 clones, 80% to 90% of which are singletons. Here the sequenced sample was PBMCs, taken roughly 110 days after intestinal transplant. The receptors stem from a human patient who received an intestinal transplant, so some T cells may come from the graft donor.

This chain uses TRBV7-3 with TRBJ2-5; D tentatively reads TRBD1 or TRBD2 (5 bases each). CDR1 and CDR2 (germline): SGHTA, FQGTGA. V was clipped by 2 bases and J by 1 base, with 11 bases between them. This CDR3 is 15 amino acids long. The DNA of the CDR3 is TGTGCCAGCAGCTTATGGGGGTACCCCCAAGAGACCCAGTACTTC. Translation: CASSLWGYPQETQYF.

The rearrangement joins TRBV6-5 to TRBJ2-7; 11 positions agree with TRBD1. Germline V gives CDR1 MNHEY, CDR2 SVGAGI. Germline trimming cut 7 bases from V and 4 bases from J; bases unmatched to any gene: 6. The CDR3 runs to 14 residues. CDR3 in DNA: TGTGCCAGCAATCCGGGACAGGGGGTGTACGAGCAGTACTTC. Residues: CASNPGQGVYEQYF.

The CDR3 DNA sequence: TGTGCCAGCAGTGAATACAGGGTAGATACGCAGTATTTT. It encodes CASSEYRVDTQYF. The rearrangement links TRBV25-1 to TRBJ2-3; TRBD1 might be the D (5 bases). The CDR3 covers 13 residues. From germline, CDR1 is MGHDK and CDR2 SYGVNS. The V end was cut by 0 bases, the J end by 5 bases, with 6 bases between.

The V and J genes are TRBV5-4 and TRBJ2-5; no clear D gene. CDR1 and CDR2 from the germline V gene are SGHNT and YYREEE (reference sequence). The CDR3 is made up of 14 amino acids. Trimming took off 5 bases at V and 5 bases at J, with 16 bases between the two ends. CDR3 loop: CASSLPGEVETQYF. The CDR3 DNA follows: TGTGCCAGCAGTTTACCAGGTGAAGTGGAGACCCAGTACTTC.

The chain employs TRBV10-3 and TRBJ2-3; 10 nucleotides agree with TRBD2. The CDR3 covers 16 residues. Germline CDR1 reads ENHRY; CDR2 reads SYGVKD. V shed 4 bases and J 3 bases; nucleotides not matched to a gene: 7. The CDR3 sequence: CAISVSSGSRTDTQYF. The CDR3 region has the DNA TGTGCCATCAGTGTCTCTAGCGGGAGTAGGACAGATACGCAGTATTTT.

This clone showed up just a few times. The CDR3, as DNA: TGTGCCAGCAGTGAACCCTACCTCTCGCATGGCTACACCTTC. Protein product: CASSEPYLSHGYTF. V is TRBV6-5 and J is TRBJ1-2, with D hard to call. The V gene's germline CDR1 is MNHEY and CDR2 SVGAGI. This CDR3 has 14 residues. V was cut by 5 bases and J by 6 bases, with 16 bases left in between.

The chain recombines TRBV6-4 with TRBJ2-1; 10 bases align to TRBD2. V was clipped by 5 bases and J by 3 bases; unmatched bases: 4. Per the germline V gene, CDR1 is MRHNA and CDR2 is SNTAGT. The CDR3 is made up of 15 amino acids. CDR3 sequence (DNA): TGTGCCAGCAGTTCGCTAGCGGGAGACTACAATGAGCAGTTCTTC. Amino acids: CASSSLAGDYNEQFF.

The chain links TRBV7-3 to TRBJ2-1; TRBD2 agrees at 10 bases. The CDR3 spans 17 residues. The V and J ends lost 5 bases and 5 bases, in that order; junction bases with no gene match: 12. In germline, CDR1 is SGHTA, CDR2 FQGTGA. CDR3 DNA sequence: TGTGCCAGCAGCGGATACCTCGGGACTAGCGAGAACAATGAGCAGTTCTTC. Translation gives CASSGYLGTSENNEQFF.

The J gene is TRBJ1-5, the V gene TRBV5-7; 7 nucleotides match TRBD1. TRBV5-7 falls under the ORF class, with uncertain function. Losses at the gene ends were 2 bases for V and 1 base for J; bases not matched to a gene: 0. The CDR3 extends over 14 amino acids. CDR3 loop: CASSLGGSNQPQHF. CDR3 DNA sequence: TGTGCCAGCAGCTTAGGGGGCAGCAATCAGCCCCAGCATTTT.

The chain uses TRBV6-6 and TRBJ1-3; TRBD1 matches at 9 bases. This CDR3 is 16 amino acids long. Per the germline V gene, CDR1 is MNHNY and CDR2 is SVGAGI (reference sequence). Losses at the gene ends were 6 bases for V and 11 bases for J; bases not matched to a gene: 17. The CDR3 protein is CASSTTGTGSRRAIYF. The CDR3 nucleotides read TGTGCCAGCAGCACGACCGGGACAGGGTCCAGACGGGCCATATATTTT.

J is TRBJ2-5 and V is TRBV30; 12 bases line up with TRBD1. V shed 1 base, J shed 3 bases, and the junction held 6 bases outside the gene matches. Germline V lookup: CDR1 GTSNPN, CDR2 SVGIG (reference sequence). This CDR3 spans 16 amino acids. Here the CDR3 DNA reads TGTGCCTGGAGTGAGGGGACAGGGGGCGCGGAAGAGACCCAGTACTTC. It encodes CAWSEGTGGAEETQYF.

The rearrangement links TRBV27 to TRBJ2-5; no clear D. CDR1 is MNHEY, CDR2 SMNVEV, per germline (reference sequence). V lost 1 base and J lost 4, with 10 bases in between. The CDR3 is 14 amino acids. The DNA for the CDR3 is TGTGCCAGCAGTTTATATCGGAGTTCAGAGACCCAGTACTTC. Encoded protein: CASSLYRSSETQYF.

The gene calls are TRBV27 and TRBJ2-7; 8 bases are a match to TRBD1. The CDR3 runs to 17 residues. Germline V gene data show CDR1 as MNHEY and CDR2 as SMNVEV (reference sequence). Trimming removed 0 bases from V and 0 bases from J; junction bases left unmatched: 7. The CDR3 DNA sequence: TGTGCCAGCAGTTTATCCAGGACAGGGACCATCTCCTACGAGCAGTACTTC. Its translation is CASSLSRTGTISYEQYF.

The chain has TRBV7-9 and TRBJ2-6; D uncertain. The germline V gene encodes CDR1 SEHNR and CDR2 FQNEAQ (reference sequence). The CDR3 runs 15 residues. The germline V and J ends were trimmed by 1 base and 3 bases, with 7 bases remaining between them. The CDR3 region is CASSLGGIGANVLTF. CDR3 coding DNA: TGTGCCAGCAGCTTAGGTGGGATTGGGGCCAACGTCCTGACTTTC.

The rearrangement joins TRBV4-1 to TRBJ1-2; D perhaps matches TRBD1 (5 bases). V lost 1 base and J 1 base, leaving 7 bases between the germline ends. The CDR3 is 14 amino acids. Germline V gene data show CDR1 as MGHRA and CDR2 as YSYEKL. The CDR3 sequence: CASSQGGVNYGYTF. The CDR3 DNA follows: TGCGCCAGCAGCCAAGGAGGGGTTAACTATGGCTACACCTTC.

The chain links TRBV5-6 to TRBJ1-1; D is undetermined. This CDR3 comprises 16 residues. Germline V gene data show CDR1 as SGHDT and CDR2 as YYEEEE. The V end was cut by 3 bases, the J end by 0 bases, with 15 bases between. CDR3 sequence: CASSWAGFSMNTEAFF. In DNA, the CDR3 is TGTGCCAGCAGCTGGGCGGGTTTCAGTATGAACACTGAAGCTTTCTTT.

CDR3 nucleotide sequence: TGTGCCAGCAGCTTAGCGACAGGCTTCACCGGGGAGCTGTTTTTT. Translated, it gives CASSLATGFTGELFF. J is TRBJ2-2 and V is TRBV7-2; possible D gene TRBD1, 6 bases. The germline V gene has CDR1 SGHTA and CDR2 FQGNSA. There are 15 residues in the CDR3. V shed 0 bases and J shed 4 bases, with 9 bases lying between them. The variable domain in full, completed from reference TRBV7-2 and TRBJ2-2, reads GAGVSQSPSNKVTEKGKDVELRCDPISGHTALYWYRQSLGQGLEFLIYFQGNSAPDKSGLPSDRFSAERTGGSVSTLTIQRTQQEDSAVYLCASSLATGFTGELFFGEGSRLTVL.

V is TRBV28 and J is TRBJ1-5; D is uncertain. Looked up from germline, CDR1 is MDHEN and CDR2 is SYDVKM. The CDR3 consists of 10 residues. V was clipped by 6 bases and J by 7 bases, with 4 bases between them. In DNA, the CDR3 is TGTGCCAGCAGCGGACAGCCCCAGCATTTT. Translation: CASSGQPQHF.

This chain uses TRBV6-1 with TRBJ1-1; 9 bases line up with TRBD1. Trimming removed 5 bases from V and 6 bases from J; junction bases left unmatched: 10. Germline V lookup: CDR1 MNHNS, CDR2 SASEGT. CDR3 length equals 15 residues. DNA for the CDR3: TGTGCCAGCAGTTTCACAACAGGGGGCAGGGCTGAAGCTTTCTTT. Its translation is CASSFTTGGRAEAFF.